This entry concerns a single TCR beta chain. Its antigen is not identified. Unique molecular identifiers tagged individual cDNA molecules. In TCRdb, the 5' RACE reads were re-called with MiXCR into one record per CDR3 protein. The top ten hold roughly 4% of the sample, which has 40,000 or so distinct CDR3 sequences, around 6% seen once. Germline V gene lookup returns CDR1 MNHEY and CDR2 SVGAGI. J was trimmed by 5 bases and V by 10 bases; bases with no gene match: 6. The CDR3 extends over 12 amino acids. This specimen comes from a study of early T cells in non-severe SARS-CoV-2 infection. Whole-study results and caveats: Using VDJdb, the matching emphasized anti-spike CD8 responses while missing private and CD4 specificities.

The sequence derives from an adult who was a healthcare worker with PCR-confirmed SARS-CoV-2 infection or an uninfected control (not recorded which). Source: whole blood, taken at baseline. The chain carries TRBV6-5 and TRBJ2-7; 9 bases are a match to TRBD1. CDR3 sequence (DNA): TGTGCCACTAGGACAGGGGTAAACGAGCAGTACTTC. It encodes CATRTGVNEQYF.